This TCR beta chain was observed in a study of quantifying T cell responses using KT2 cells. Background on the study: Reverse transcription used primers in the TCR alpha and beta constant regions.

This clonotype was counted a few times. The cDNA 3' end received a ligated oligonucleotide with a UMI. An equimolar mix of RC1.1 and RC1.2 primed the beta chain across TRBC1 and TRBC2. A single record per CDR3 protein comes from TCRdb applying MiXCR to the UMI-ligation and nested PCR reads. This sample yields about 53,000 distinct CDR3 sequences, of which 9% to 15% are seen a single time; roughly 9.5% belongs to the top ten. The V gene lost 2 bases and the J gene lost 5 bases, with 10 bases spanning the gap. The CDR3 has 14 amino acids. Looked up from germline, CDR1 is LNHDA and CDR2 is SQIVND (reference sequence).

This rearrangement joins TRBV19 to TRBJ2-1; D is uncertain. The TCR was taken from a human donor. The sequencing sample was made of PBMCs spiked with cells of the T cell clone KT2. The CDR3 protein is CASSILGRDNEQFF. The CDR3 DNA is TGTGCCAGTAGTATACTAGGACGCGACAATGAGCAGTTCTTC.